This T cell receptor beta chain was sequenced during a study of blood T cell repertoires in COVID-19. Study context: COVID-19 samples collected from the United States, Italy and Spain covered acute and convalescent phases. PBMCs, B-cell-depleted T cells, or T cells provided the cDNA or gDNA that made up the material.

With regard to this clone: Compared with germline, one end of the junction differs, possibly owing to a read error.

Source study methods: Amplified reference gene primers provided the basis for estimating nucleated cell counts. TCRdb's copy holds only in-frame clones and misses some; the assay was immunoSEQ multiplex PCR. V and J calls and clone size are as listed in that table; D and trimming were resolved from the DNA. Of some 170,000 clones in the sample, around 85% are singletons; the top ten hold around 7.8%. CDR1 LNHDA and CDR2 SQIVND come from the germline V gene (reference sequence). The CDR3 sequence is 16 residues long. This clonotype originated in a woman aged 55-75 years with acute or convalescent COVID-19. The source material was peripheral blood. The chain combines TRBV19 with TRBJ1-6; TRBD1 agrees at 9 bases. CDR3 amino acids: CASEIRGTGYNSPLHF. DNA of the CDR3: TGTGCCAGTGAGATTCGCGGGACAGGGTATAACTCACCCCTCCACTTT.